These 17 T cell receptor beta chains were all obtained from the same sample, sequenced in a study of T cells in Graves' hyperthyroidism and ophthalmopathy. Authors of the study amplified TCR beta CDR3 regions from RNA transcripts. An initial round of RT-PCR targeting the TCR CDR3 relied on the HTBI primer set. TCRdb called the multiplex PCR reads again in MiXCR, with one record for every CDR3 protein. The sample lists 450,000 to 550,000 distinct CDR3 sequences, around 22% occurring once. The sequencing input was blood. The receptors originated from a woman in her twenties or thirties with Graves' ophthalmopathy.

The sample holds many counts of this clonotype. The CDR3 nucleotides read TGCAGCGTTGTGTTTACTTCAGGACAGGGAGGTTTCTTT. This sequence encodes CSVVFTSGQGGFF. The gene calls are TRBV29-1 and TRBJ1-1; 8 bases agree with TRBD1. There are 13 residues in the CDR3. With V trimmed by 4 bases and J by 13 bases, 14 bases remained unmatched. CDR1 is SQVTM and CDR2 is ANQGSEA in the germline V gene. Looking up the rest from reference TRBV29-1 and TRBJ1-1 gives the full variable domain: SAVISQKPSRDICQRGTSLTIQCQVDSQVTMMFWYRQQPGQSLTLIATANQGSEATYESGFVIDKFPISRPNLTFSTLTVSNMSPEDSSIYLCSVVFTSGQGGFFGQGTRLTVV.

The CDR3 sequence: CSVEGLLAGIVGETQYF. Written as DNA, the CDR3 is TGCAGCGTTGAAGGCTTACTAGCGGGAATTGTAGGGGAGACCCAGTACTTC. The chain joins TRBV29-1 to TRBJ2-5, with 10 bases lining up with TRBD2. Germline V lookup: CDR1 SQVTM, CDR2 ANQGSEA. The ends lost 1 base at V and 5 bases at J; junction bases unmatched: 13. This CDR3 is 17 amino acids long.

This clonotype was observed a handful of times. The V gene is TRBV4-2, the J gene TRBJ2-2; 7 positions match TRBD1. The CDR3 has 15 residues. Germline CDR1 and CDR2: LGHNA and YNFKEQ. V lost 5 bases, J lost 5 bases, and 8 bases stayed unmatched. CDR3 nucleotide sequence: TGTGCCAGCAGCGCCCGGGACAGCCTTACCGGGGAGCTGTTTTTT. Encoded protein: CASSARDSLTGELFF.

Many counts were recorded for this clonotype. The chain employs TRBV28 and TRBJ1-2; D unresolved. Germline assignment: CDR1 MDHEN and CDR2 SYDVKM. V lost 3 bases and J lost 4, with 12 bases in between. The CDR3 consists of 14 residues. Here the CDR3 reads CASSFDLIIYGYTF. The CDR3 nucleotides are TGTGCCAGCAGTTTTGACCTAATCATCTATGGCTACACCTTC.

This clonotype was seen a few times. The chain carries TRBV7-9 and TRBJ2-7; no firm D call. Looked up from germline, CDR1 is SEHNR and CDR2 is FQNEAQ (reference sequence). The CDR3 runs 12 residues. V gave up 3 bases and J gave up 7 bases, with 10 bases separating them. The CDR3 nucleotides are TGTGCCAGCAGCTTTGGGTACCGGGAGCAGTACTTC. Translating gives CASSFGYREQYF.

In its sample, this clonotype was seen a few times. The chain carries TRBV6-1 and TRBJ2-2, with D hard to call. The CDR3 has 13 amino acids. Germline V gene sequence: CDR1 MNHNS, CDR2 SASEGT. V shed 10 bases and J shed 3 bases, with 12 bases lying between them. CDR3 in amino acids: CATKPRDTGELFF. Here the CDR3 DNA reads TGTGCCACTAAACCTCGGGACACCGGGGAGCTGTTTTTT.

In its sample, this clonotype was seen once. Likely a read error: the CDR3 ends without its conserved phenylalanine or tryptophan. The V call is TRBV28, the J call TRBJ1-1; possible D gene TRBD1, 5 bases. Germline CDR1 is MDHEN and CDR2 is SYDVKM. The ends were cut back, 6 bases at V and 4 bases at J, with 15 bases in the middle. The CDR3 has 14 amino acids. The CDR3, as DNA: TGTGCCAGCAGCGATGGGGGAGGCGTCACTGAAGCTTTCTTG. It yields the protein CASSDGGGVTEAFL.

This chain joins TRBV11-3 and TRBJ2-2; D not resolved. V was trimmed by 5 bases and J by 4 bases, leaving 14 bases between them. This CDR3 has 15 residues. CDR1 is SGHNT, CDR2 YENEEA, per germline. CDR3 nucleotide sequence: TGTGCCAGCAGCCTTTACGGTTTTGGCACCGGGGAGCTGTTTTTT. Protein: CASSLYGFGTGELFF.

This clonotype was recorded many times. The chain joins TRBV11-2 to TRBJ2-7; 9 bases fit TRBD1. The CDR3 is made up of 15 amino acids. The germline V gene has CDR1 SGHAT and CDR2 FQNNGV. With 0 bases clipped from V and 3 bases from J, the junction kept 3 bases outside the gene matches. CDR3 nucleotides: TGTGCCAGCAGCTTAGATGCGGGACAGGGCTACGAGCAGTACTTC. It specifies CASSLDAGQGYEQYF.

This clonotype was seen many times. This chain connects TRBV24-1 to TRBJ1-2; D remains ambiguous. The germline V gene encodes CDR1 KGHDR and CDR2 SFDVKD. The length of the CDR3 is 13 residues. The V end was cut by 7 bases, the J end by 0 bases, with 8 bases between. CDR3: CATRGDTNYGYTF. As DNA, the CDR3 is TGTGCCACCAGAGGCGACACTAACTATGGCTACACCTTC.

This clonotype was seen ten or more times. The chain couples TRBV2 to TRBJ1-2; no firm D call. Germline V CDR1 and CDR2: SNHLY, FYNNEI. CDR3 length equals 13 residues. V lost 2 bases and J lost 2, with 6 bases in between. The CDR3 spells CASSELKNYGYTF. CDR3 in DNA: TGTGCCAGCAGTGAATTGAAAAACTATGGCTACACCTTC.

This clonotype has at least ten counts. The chain's CDR3 is CASSAWTGGSEQYF. As DNA, the CDR3 is TGCGCCAGCAGCGCCTGGACAGGGGGCTCCGAGCAGTACTTC. V gene TRBV5-1 combines with J gene TRBJ2-7; 11 positions agree with TRBD1. CDR3 length: 14 residues. Germline V CDR1 and CDR2: SGHRS, YFSETQ. Trimming cost V 4 bases and J 6 bases; bases outside gene matches: 6.

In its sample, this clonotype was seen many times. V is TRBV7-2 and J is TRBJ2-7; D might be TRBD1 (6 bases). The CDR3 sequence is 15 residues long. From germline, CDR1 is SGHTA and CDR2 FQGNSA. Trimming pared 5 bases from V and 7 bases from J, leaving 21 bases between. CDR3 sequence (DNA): TGTGCCAGCAGCCTTTGGGACAAGGCGGAGTGGGAGCAGTACTTC. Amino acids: CASSLWDKAEWEQYF.

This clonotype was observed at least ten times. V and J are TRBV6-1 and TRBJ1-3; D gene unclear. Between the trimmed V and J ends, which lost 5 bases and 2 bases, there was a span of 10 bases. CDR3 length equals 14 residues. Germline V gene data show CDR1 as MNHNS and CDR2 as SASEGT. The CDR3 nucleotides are TGTGCCAGCAGTCGGGTCAGCACTGGAAACACCATATATTTT. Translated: CASSRVSTGNTIYF.

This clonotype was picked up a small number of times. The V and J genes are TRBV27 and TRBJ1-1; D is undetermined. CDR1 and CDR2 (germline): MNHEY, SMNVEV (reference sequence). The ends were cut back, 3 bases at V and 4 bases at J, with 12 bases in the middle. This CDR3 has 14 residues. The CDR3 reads CASSLSGVITEAFF. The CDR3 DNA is TGTGCCAGCAGTTTGTCTGGGGTAATCACTGAAGCTTTCTTT.

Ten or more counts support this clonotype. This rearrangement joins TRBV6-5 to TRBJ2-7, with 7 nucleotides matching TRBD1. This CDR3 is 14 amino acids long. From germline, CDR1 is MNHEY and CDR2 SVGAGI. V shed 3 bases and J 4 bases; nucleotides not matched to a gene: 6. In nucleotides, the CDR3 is TGTGCCAGCAGTTATGCCGGACAGGAGTACGAGCAGTACTTC. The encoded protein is CASSYAGQEYEQYF.

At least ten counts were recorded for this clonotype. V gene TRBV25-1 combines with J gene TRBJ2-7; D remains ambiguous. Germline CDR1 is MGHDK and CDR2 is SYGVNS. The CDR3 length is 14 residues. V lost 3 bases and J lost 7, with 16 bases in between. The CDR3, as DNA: TGTGCCAGCAGTGAGTCCCAGAACATGTTTGAGCAGTACTTC. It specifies CASSESQNMFEQYF.